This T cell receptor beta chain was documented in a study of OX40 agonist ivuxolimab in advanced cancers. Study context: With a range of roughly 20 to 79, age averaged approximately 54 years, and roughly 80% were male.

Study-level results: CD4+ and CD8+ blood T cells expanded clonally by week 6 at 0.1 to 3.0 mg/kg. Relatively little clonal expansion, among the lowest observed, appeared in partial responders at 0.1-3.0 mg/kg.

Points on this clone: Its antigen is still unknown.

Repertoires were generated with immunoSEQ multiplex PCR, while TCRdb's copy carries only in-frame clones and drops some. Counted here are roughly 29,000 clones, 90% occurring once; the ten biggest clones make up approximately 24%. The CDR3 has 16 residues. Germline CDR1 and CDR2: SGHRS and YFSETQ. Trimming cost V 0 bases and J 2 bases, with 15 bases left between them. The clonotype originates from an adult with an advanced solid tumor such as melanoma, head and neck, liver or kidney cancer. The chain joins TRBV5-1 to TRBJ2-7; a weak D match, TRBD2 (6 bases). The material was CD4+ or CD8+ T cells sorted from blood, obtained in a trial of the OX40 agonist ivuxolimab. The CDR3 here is CASSLEPGLSPYEQYF. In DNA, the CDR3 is TGCGCCAGCAGCTTGGAACCGGGACTGTCCCCCTACGAGCAGTACTTC.